A single T cell receptor beta chain is shown here with its context. Participants came from about 24 US areas, aged about 18 to 95 years. Clinical history as reported by participants underpinned cohort assignment. The data derive from a study of blood T cell repertoires in COVID-19. Study-level background: PBMCs, B-cell-depleted T cells, or T cells were the source of the cDNA or gDNA that made up the material.

The germline V gene encodes CDR1 MNHEY and CDR2 SMNVEV (reference sequence). V lost 8 bases and J 4 bases, leaving 15 bases between the germline ends. The CDR3 runs 14 residues. Study processing details: For nucleated cells, counts were estimated from reference gene primer amplification. Sequencing used immunoSEQ multiplex PCR; TCRdb keeps in-frame clones, though not all of them. The DNA was the basis for D and trimming; V, J and clone size are from that table. The repertoire holds about 230,000 clones, roughly 91% seen once, with 3.5% to 4% in the top ten. The TCR comes from a woman between 25 and 40 years old with acute COVID-19. The chain joins TRBV27 to TRBJ1-5, with D maybe TRBD1 (5 bases). Sequenced sample: PBMCs or T cells enriched from blood (not recorded which). The DNA of the CDR3 is TGTGCCAGCCGGGACGGGGGAAGAAATCAGCCCCAGCATTTT. This translates into CASRDGGRNQPQHF.